A single sample is the source of the 8 T cell receptor beta chains below, sequenced in a study of CD8 T cells in ankylosing spondylitis. In TCRdb, the 5' RACE reads were re-called with MiXCR into one record per CDR3 protein. The top ten clones hold approximately 0.61% of a sample with some 250,000 distinct CDR3 sequences, roughly 25% of them seen once. Sequencing was done on a sample of blood, either unsorted or a sorted T cell fraction (not recorded which). All receptors derive from a male donor with ankylosing spondylitis or in good health (not recorded which).

This clonotype was found many times. V and J are TRBV20-1 and TRBJ2-5, with D maybe TRBD1 (7 bases). Germline lookup yields CDR1 DFQATT and CDR2 SNEGSKA (reference sequence). With 6 bases removed from V and 4 bases from J, the gap between germline ends came to 21 bases. This CDR3 has 15 residues. In DNA form, the CDR3 reads TGCAGTGCGATAGAGGGGGGACAGATTCTAGAGACCCAGTACTTC. It codes for CSAIEGGQILETQYF.

The chain combines TRBV18 with TRBJ1-2; D is unresolved. The CDR3 spans 14 residues. Germline CDR1 is KGHSH and CDR2 is LQKENI. Deletions cut 1 base from V and 3 bases from J, with 9 bases between. The CDR3 reads CASSPQGWDYGYTF. CDR3 bases: TGTGCCAGCTCACCACAGGGATGGGACTATGGCTACACCTTC.

The chain is built from TRBV15 and TRBJ2-7, with 9 positions matching TRBD1. V was pared by 0 bases and J by 0 bases, with 6 bases of the junction left unmatched. Germline lookup yields CDR1 LNHNV and CDR2 YYDKDF (reference sequence). The CDR3 is 17 residues long. The CDR3 loop reads CATSRDLTGGYSYEQYF. The CDR3 coding sequence is TGTGCCACCAGCAGAGATCTGACAGGGGGTTACTCCTACGAGCAGTACTTC.

This clonotype was seen ten or more times. The gene calls are TRBV5-1 and TRBJ2-1; D uncertain. The CDR3 consists of 14 residues. Germline CDR1 SGHRS, CDR2 YFSETQ. Trimming stripped 2 bases from V and 6 bases from J, with 12 bases between. The DNA of the CDR3 is TGCGCCAGCAGCTTCGGGTCGACATTCAATGAGCAGTTCTTC. It encodes CASSFGSTFNEQFF. Drawing the rest from reference TRBV5-1 and TRBJ2-1, the complete variable domain is KAGVTQTPRYLIKTRGQQVTLSCSPISGHRSVSWYQQTPGQGLQFLFEYFSETQRNKGNFPGRFSGRQFSNSRSEMNVSTLELGDSALYLCASSFGSTFNEQFFGPGTRLTVL.

The gene calls are TRBV28 and TRBJ2-1, with TRBD1 matching 7 bases. Germline CDR1 is MDHEN and CDR2 is SYDVKM. Losses at the gene ends were 4 bases for V and 9 bases for J; bases not matched to a gene: 9. The CDR3 runs 14 residues. CDR3 sequence reads: CASSSSTGSSEQFF. The CDR3 bases are TGTGCCAGCAGTTCATCGACAGGGTCAAGTGAGCAGTTCTTC.

The chain is built from TRBV5-6 and TRBJ2-1; D is undetermined. The CDR3 contains 11 residues. CDR1 is SGHDT, CDR2 YYEEEE, per germline. The V and J ends lost 1 base and 11 bases respectively, with 7 bases between them. This CDR3 reads CASSLTSKQFF. CDR3 coding DNA: TGTGCCAGCAGCTTGACGTCCAAGCAGTTCTTC.

A few counts support this clonotype. The chain links TRBV29-1 to TRBJ2-5; D is uncertain. Germline CDR1 reads SQVTM; CDR2 reads ANQGSEA. CDR3 size: 11 residues. Trimming left V 4 bases short and J 1 base short, with 4 bases between. The CDR3 nucleotides read TGCAGCGTTGTCCCCCAAGAGACCCAGTACTTC. This gives the protein CSVVPQETQYF.

This chain joins TRBV7-6 and TRBJ2-1; D perhaps matches TRBD1 (6 bases). CDR3 length: 16 amino acids. Germline CDR1 SGHVS, CDR2 FNYEAQ. Trimming took 3 bases from V and 0 from J, leaving 12 bases between them. CDR3 region: CASSFTGSSSYNEQFF. The CDR3 DNA follows: TGTGCCAGCAGCTTCACAGGGTCGAGCTCCTACAATGAGCAGTTCTTC.